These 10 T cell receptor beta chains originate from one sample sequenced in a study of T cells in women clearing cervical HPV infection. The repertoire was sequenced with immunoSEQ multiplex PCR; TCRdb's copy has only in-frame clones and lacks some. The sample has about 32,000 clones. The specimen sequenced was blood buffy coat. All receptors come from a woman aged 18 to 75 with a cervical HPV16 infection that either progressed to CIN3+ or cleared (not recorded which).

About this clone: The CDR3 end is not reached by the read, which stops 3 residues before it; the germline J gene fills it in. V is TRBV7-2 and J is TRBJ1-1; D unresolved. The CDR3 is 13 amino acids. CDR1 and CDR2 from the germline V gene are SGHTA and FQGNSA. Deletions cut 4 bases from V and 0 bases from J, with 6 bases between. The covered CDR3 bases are TGTGCCAGCAGCTCAGGAGTGAACACTGAA. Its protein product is CASSSGVNTE. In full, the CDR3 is CASSSGVNTEAFF.

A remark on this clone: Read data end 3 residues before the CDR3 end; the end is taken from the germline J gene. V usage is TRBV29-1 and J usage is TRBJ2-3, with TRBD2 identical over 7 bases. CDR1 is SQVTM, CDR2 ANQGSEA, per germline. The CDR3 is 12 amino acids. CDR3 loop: CSVVWGGETQYF. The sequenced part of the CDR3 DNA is TGCAGCGTCGTCTGGGGGGGGGAGACG.

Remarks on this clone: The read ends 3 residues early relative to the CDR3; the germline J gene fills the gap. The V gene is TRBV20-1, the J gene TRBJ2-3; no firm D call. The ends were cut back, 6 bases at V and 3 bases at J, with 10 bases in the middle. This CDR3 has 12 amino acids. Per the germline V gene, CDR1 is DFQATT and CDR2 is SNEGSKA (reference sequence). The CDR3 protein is CSARRDTDTQYF. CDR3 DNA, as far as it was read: TGCAGTGCCAGGCGCGATACAGATACG.

CDR3 loop: CATTWGAGGYNYGYTF. CDR3 DNA, as far as it was read: TGTGCCACCACTTGGGGGGCAGGGGGCTACAACTATGGC. The genes are TRBV19 and TRBJ1-2, with 8 bases fitting TRBD1. Coverage ceases 3 residues before the CDR3 finishes, and the germline J gene fills in the end. CDR1 is LNHDA and CDR2 is SQIVND in the germline V gene (reference sequence). Trimming took 10 bases from V and 2 from J; bases not matched to a gene: 15. CDR3 length: 16 amino acids.

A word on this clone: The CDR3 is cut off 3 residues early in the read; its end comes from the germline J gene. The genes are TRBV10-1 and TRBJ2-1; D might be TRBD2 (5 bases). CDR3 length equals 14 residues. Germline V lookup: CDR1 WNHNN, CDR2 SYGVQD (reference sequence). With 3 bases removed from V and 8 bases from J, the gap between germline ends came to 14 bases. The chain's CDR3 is CASSDSTRMHEQFF. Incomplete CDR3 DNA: TGCGCCAGCAGTGATTCAACTAGAATGCATGAG.

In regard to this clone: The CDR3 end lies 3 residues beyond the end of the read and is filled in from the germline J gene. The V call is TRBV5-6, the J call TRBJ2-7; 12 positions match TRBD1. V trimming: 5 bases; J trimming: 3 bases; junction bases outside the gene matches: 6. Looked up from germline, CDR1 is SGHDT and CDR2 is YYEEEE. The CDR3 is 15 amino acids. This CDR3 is CASRLGQGAFYEQYF. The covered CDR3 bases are TGTGCCAGCAGACTGGGACAGGGGGCATTCTACGAG. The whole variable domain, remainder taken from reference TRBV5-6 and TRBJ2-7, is DAGVTQSPTHLIKTRGQQVTLRCSPKSGHDTVSWYQQALGQGPQFIFQYYEEEERQRGNFPDRFSGHQFPNYSSELNVNALLLGDSALYLCASRLGQGAFYEQYFGPGTRLTVT.

The CDR3 sequence is CASSNRVLTEAFF. The CDR3 bases that were read are TGTGCCAGCAGTAACAGGGTTCTCACTGAA. The chain combines TRBV2 with TRBJ1-1; tentatively, D is TRBD1 (6 bases). The read is 3 residues too short to cover the CDR3 end, so that end is filled in from the germline J gene. The CDR3 consists of 13 residues. Germline V gene lookup returns CDR1 SNHLY and CDR2 FYNNEI. V was cut by 5 bases and J by 4 bases, with 11 bases left in between.

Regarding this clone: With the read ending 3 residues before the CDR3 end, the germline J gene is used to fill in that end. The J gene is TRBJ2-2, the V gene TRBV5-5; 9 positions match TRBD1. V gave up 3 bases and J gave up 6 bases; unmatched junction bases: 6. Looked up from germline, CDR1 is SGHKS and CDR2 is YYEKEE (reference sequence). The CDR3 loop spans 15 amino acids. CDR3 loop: CASSSRTGVPGELFF. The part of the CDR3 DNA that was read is TGTGCCAGCAGCTCACGGACAGGGGTTCCCGGGGAG. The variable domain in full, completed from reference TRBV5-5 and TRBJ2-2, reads DAGVTQSPTHLIKTRGQQVTLRCSPISGHKSVSWYQQVLGQGPQFIFQYYEKEERGRGNFPDRFSARQFPNYSSELNVNALLLGDSALYLCASSSRTGVPGELFFGEGSRLTVL.

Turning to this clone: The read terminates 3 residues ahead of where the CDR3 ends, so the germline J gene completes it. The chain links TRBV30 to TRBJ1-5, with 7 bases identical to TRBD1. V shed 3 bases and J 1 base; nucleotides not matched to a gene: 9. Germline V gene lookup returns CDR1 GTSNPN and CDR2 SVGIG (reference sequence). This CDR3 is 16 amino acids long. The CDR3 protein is CAWSVNRGLSNQPQHF. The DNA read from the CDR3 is TGTGCCTGGAGCGTTAACAGGGGATTAAGCAATCAGCCC.

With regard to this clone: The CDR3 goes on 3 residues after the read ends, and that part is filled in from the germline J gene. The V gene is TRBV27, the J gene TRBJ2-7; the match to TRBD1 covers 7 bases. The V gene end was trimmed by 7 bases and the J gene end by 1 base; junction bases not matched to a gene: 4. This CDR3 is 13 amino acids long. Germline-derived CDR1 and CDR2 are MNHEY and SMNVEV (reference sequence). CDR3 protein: CASKGDRSYEQYF. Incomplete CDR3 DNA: TGTGCCAGCAAGGGGGACAGATCCTACGAG.